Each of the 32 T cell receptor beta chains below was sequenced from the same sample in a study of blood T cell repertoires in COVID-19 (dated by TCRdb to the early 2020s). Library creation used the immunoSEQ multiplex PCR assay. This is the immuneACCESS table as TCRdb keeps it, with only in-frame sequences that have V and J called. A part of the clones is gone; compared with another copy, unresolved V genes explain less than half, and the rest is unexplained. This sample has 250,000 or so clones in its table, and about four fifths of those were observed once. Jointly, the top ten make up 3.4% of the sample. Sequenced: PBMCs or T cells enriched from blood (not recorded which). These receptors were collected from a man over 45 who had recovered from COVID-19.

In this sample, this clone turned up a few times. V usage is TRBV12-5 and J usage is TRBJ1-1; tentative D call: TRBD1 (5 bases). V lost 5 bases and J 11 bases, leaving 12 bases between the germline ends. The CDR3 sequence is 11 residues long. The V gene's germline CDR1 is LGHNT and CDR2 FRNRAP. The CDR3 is CASGPQGWAFF. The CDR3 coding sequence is TGTGCTAGTGGTCCGCAGGGTTGGGCTTTCTTT.

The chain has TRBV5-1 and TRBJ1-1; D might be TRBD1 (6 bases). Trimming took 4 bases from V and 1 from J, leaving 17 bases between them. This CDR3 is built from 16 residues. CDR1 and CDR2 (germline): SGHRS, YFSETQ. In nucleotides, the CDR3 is TGCGCCAGCAGCCCCGGAGACAGGACTCGGAACACTGAAGCTTTCTTT. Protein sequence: CASSPGDRTRNTEAFF. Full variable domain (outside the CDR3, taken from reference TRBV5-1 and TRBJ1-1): KAGVTQTPRYLIKTRGQQVTLSCSPISGHRSVSWYQQTPGQGLQFLFEYFSETQRNKGNFPGRFSGRQFSNSRSEMNVSTLELGDSALYLCASSPGDRTRNTEAFFGQGTRLTVV.

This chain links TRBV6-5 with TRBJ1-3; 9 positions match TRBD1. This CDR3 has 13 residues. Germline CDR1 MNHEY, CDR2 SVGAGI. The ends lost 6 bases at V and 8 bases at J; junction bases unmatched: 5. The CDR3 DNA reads TGTGCCAGCAGCGACGGACAGGGGTACACCATATATTTT. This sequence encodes CASSDGQGYTIYF.

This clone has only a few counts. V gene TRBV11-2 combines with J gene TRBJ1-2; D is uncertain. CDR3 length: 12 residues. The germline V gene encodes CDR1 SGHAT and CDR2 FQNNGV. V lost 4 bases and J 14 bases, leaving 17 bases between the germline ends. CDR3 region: CASSSLGSPRTF. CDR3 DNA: TGTGCCAGCAGCTCCTTGGGCAGCCCTCGTACCTTC.

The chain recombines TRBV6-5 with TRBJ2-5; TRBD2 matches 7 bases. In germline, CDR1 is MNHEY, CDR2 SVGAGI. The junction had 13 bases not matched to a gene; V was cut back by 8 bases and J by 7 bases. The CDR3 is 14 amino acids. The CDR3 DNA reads TGTGCCAGCTCGAACCTTGGGTGGGGGGGGACCCAGTACTTC. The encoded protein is CASSNLGWGGTQYF.

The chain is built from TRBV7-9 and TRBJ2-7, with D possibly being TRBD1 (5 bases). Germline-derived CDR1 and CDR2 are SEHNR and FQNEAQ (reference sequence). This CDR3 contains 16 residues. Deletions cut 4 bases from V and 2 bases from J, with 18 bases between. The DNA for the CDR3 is TGTGCCAGCAGCTCGAGGATGATGGGGCAAGCCTACGAGCAGTACTTC. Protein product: CASSSRMMGQAYEQYF.

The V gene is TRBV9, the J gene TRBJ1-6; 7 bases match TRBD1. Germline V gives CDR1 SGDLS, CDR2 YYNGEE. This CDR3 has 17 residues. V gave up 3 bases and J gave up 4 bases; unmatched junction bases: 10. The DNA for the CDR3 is TGTGCCAGCAGCGAAGTGACAGGGTTGGGTTATAATTCACCCCTCCACTTT. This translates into CASSEVTGLGYNSPLHF.

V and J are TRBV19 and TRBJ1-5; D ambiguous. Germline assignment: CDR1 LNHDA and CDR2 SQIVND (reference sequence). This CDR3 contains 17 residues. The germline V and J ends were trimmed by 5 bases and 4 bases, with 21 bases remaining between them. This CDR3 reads CASSAVGHLSGNQPQHF. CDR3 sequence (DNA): TGTGCCAGTAGTGCAGTAGGGCACCTCTCGGGGAATCAGCCCCAGCATTTT.

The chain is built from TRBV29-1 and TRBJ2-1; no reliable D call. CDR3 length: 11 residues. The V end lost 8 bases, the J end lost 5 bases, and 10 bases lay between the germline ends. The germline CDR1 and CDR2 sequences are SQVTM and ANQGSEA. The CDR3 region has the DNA TGCAGCTTTGGGCGGAACAATGAGCAGTTCTTC. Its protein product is CSFGRNNEQFF.

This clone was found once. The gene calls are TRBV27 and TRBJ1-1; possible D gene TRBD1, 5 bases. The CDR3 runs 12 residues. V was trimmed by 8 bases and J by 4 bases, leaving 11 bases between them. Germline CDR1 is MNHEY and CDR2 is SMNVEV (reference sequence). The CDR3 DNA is TGTGCCAGCCGTCTGGGGGGCACTGAAGCTTTCTTT. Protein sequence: CASRLGGTEAFF.

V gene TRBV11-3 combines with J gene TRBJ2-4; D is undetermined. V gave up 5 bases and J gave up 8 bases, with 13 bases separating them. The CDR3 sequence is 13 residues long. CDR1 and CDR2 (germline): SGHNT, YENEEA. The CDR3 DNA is TGTGCCAGCAGCCCCTTCGAGAACGACATTCAGTACTTC. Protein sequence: CASSPFENDIQYF.

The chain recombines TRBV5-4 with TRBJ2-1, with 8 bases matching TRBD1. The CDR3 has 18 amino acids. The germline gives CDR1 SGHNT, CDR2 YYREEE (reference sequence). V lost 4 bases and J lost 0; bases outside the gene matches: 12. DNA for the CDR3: TGTGCCAGCAGCCCGGACAGGGCTCGCAGTAGCTCCTACAATGAGCAGTTCTTC. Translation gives CASSPDRARSSSYNEQFF.

The CDR3, as DNA: TGTGCCAGCAGTAGGGCGGGGGTTTGGGGAGGCGAGCAGTACTTC. It codes for CASSRAGVWGGEQYF. The J gene is TRBJ2-7, the V gene TRBV9, with 7 bases identical to TRBD2. This CDR3 has 15 residues. Germline V lookup: CDR1 SGDLS, CDR2 YYNGEE. V lost 5 bases, J lost 6 bases, and 14 bases stayed unmatched.

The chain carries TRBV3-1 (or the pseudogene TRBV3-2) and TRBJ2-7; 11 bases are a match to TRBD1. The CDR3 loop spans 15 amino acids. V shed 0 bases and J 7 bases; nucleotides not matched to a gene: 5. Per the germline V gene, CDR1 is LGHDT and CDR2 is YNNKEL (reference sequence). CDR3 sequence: CASSQDQGQGGEQYF. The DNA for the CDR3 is TGTGCCAGCAGCCAAGATCAGGGACAGGGGGGTGAGCAGTACTTC.

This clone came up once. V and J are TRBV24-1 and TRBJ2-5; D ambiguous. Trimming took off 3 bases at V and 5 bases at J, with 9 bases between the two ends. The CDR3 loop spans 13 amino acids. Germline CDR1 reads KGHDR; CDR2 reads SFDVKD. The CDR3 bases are TGTGCCACCAGTGATACTTATCCGGAGACCCAGTACTTC. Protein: CATSDTYPETQYF.

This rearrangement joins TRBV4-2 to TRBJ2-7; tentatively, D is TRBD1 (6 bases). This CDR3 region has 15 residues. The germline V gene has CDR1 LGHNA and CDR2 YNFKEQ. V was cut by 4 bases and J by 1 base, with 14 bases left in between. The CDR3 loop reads CASSRLRDISYEQYF. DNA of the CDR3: TGTGCCAGCAGCCGCCTCCGGGACATATCCTACGAGCAGTACTTC.

CDR3 nucleotides: TGTGCCAGTACGGACAGGAACACTGAAGCTTTCTTT. This translates into CASTDRNTEAFF. The chain combines TRBV19 with TRBJ1-1; the D gene is possibly TRBD1 (6 bases). The V gene lost 7 bases and the J gene lost 1 base, with 7 bases spanning the gap. This CDR3 is 12 amino acids long. The germline V gene encodes CDR1 LNHDA and CDR2 SQIVND (reference sequence). The full variable domain, with the rest looked up from reference TRBV19 and TRBJ1-1, is DGGITQSPKYLFRKEGQNVTLSCEQNLNHDAMYWYRQDPGQGLRLIYYSQIVNDFQKGDIAEGYSVSREKKESFPLTVTSAQKNPTAFYLCASTDRNTEAFFGQGTRLTVV.

The CDR3 region is CASSQDLGGTSEINEQFF. The DNA for the CDR3 is TGTGCCAGCAGCCAAGACCTGGGCGGGACTAGCGAGATCAATGAGCAGTTCTTC. The gene calls are TRBV3-1 (or the pseudogene TRBV3-2) and TRBJ2-1, with 10 bases aligning to TRBD2. The CDR3 covers 18 residues. V trimming: 0 bases; J trimming: 6 bases; junction bases outside the gene matches: 11. Germline-derived CDR1 and CDR2 are LGHDT and YNNKEL (reference sequence).

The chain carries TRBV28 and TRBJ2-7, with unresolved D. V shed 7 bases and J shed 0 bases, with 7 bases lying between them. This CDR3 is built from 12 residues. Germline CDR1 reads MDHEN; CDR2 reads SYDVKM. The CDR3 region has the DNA TGTGCCAGCAAAATGAGCTCCTACGAGCAGTACTTC. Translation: CASKMSSYEQYF.

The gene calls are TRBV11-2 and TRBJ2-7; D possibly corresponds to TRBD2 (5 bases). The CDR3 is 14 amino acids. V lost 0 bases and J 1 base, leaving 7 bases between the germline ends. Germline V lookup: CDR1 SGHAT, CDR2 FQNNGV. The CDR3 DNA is TGTGCCAGCAGCTTAGATAGGAGGTCCTACGAGCAGTACTTC. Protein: CASSLDRRSYEQYF.

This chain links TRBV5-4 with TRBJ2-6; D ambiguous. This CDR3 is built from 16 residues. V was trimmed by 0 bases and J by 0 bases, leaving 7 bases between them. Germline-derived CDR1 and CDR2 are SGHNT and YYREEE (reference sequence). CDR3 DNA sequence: TGTGCCAGCAGCTTGGGAACCGGCTCTGGGGCCAACGTCCTGACTTTC. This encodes CASSLGTGSGANVLTF.

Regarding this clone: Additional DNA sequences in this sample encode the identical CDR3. Written as DNA, the CDR3 is TGTGCCAGCAGCCCCCGACAGGGCCCGAACACTGAAGCTTTCTTT. Its translation is CASSPRQGPNTEAFF. This rearrangement joins TRBV9 to TRBJ1-1; 7 positions match TRBD1. The CDR3 contains 15 residues. Trimming took 4 bases from V and 1 from J; bases not matched to a gene: 7. Germline V gives CDR1 SGDLS, CDR2 YYNGEE.

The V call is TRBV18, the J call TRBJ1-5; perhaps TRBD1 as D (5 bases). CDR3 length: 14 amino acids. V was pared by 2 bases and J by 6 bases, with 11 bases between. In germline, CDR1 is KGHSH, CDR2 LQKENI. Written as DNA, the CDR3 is TGTGCCAGCTCACCAGGGGCAGGGATTCAGCCCCAGCATTTT. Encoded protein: CASSPGAGIQPQHF.

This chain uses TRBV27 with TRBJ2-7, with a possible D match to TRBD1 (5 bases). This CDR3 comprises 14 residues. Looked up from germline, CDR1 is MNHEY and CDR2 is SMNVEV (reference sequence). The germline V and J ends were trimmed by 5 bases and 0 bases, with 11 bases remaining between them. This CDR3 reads CASSTAGYSYEQYF. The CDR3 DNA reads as TGTGCCAGCAGTACGGCAGGGTACTCCTACGAGCAGTACTTC.

The CDR3, as DNA: TGTGCCAGCAGCCGAGACAGGGTGGAGCAGTACTTC. Encoded protein: CASSRDRVEQYF. J is TRBJ2-7 and V is TRBV14, with 7 bases fitting TRBD1. The CDR3 sequence is 12 residues long. The germline V gene encodes CDR1 SGHDN and CDR2 FVKESK. The junction had 4 bases not matched to a gene; V was cut back by 4 bases and J by 7 bases. The full variable domain, completed using reference TRBV14 and TRBJ2-7, is EAGVTQFPSHSVIEKGQTVTLRCDPISGHDNLYWYRRVMGKEIKFLLHFVKESKQDESGMPNNRFLAERTGGTYSTLKVQPAELEDSGVYFCASSRDRVEQYFGPGTRLTVT.

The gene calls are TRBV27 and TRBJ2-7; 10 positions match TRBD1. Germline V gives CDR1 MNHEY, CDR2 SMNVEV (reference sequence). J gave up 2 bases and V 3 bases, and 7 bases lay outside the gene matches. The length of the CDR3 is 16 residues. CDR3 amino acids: CASSLVTGTGAYEQYF. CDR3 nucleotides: TGTGCCAGCAGTTTGGTAACCGGGACAGGGGCCTACGAGCAGTACTTC.

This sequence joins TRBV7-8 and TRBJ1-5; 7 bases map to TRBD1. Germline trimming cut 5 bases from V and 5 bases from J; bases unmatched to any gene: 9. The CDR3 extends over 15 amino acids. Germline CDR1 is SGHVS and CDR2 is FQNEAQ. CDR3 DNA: TGTGCCAGCAGCGACAGGGCGGAGAGGTATCAGCCCCAGCATTTT. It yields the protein CASSDRAERYQPQHF.

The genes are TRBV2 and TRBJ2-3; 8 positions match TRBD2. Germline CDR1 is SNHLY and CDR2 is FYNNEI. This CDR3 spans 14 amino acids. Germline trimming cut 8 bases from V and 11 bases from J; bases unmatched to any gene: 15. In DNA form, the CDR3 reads TGTGCCAGCGCAGGGAGTAGCGGGGCTTGGGGGCAGTATTTT. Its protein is CASAGSSGAWGQYF.

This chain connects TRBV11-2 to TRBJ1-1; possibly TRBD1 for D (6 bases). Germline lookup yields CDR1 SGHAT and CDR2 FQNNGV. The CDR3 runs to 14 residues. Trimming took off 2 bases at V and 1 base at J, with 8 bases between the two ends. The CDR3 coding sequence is TGTGCCAGCAGCTTATTGGGGGCGAACACTGAAGCTTTCTTT. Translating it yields CASSLLGANTEAFF.

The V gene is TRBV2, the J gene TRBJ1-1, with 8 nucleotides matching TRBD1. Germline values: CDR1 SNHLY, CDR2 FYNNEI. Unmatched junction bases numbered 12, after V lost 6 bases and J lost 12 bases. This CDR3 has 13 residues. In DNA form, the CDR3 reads TGTGCCAGCAGATCCCAAGCAGGGGGCGAGCCTTTCTTT. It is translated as CASRSQAGGEPFF.

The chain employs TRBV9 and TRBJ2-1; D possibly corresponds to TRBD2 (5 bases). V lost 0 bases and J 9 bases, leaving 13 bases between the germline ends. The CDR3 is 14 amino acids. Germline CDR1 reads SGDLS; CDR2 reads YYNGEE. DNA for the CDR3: TGTGCCAGCAGCGTAGACGGGGTGGTGGGTGAGCAGTTCTTC. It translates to CASSVDGVVGEQFF.

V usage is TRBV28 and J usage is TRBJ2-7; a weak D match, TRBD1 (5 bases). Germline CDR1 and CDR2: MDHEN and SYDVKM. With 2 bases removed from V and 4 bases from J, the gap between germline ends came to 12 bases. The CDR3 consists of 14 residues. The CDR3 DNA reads TGTGCCAGCAGTTTACGACAGTCTCGGTACGAGCAGTACTTC. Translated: CASSLRQSRYEQYF.